This T cell receptor beta chain derives from a study of blood T cell repertoires in COVID-19. Overall study: Samples taken during acute and convalescent COVID-19 were collected in the United States, Italy and Spain. In each case, the material was cDNA or gDNA derived from T cells, B-cell-depleted T cells, or PBMCs.

As originally analysed: Cell counts per sample came from amplifying reference gene primers. The method was immunoSEQ multiplex PCR; TCRdb's version includes in-frame clones alone and lacks a portion of them. From that table come the V and J calls and clone size; the DNA was used to work out D and trimming. This table has more than 150,000 clones, 80% to 90% appearing once. Germline lookup yields CDR1 SGHDN and CDR2 FVKESK. The V gene lost 0 bases and the J gene lost 4 bases, with 22 bases spanning the gap. The CDR3 is 18 residues long. The V call is TRBV14, the J call TRBJ2-7; maybe TRBD1 (5 bases). The sequence was collected from a woman older than 75 with COVID-19, enrolled during active disease. Sequencing used peripheral blood. The CDR3 protein is CASSQEGRGRDSRYEQYF. CDR3 nucleotide sequence: TGTGCCAGCAGCCAAGAGGGGCGAGGCCGCGACTCGAGATACGAGCAGTACTTC.